This T cell receptor beta chain was found in a study of cytomegalovirus exposure and HLA in healthy donors. Study conclusions and caveats: The study listed some 160 cytomegalovirus-associated TCR beta chains.

About this clone: Its antigen is still unknown. The sample has other DNA sequences that encode this CDR3 too.

Use of 60 Vbeta and 13 Jbeta primers characterized the PCR. TCRdb's table, derived via immunoSEQ multiplex PCR, lists solely in-frame clones and lacks some. The data show roughly 130,000 clones, 81% seen once. Each donor was nominally healthy when sampled (though unrecorded immune exposures were likely). Sequencing was carried out using PBMCs. The sequence came from a man between 18 and 35 years old in good health and CMV-seronegative.

In DNA form, the CDR3 reads TGTGCCAGCAGCTTGTCAGGCGATACGCAGTATTTT. Its protein product is CASSLSGDTQYF. The chain joins TRBV7-2 to TRBJ2-3; D is undetermined. Germline V gene sequence: CDR1 SGHTA, CDR2 FQGNSA. V shed 3 bases and J shed 6 bases, with 7 bases lying between them. This CDR3 has 12 amino acids.